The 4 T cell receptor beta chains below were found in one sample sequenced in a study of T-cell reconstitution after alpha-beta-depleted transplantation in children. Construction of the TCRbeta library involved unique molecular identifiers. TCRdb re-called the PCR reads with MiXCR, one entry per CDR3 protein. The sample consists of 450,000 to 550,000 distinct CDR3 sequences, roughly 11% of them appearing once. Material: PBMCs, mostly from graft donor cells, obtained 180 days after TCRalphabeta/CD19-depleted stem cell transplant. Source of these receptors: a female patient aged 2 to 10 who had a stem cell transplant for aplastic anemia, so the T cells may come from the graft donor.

The CDR3 sequence: CASSLVSHLPDTQYF. For the CDR3, the DNA is TGTGCCAGCAGCTTAGTCAGCCACCTTCCAGATACGCAGTATTTT. J is TRBJ2-3 and V is TRBV7-9; no firm D call. The CDR3 is made up of 15 amino acids. Germline assignment: CDR1 SEHNR and CDR2 FQNEAQ (reference sequence). Trimming removed 1 base at V and 4 bases at J, with 12 bases between. Looking up the rest from reference TRBV7-9 and TRBJ2-3 gives the full variable domain: DTGVSQNPRHKITKRGQNVTFRCDPISEHNRLYWYRQTLGQGPEFLTYFQNEAQLEKSRLLSDRFSAERPKGSFSTLEIQRTEQGDSAMYLCASSLVSHLPDTQYFGPGTRLTVL.

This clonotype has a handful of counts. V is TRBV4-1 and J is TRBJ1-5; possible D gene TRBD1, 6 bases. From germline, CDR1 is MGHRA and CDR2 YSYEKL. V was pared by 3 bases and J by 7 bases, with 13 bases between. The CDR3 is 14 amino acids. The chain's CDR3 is CASSQGGGDQPQHF. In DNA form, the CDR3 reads TGCGCCAGCAGCCAGGGCGGGGGCGACCAGCCCCAGCATTTT.

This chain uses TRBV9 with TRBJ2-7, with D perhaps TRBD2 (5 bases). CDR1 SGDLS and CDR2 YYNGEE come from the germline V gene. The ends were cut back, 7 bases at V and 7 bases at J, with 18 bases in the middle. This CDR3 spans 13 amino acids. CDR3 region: CASEERRTFEQYV. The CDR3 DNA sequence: TGTGCCAGCGAGGAGCGGAGGACGTTTGAGCAGTACGTC.

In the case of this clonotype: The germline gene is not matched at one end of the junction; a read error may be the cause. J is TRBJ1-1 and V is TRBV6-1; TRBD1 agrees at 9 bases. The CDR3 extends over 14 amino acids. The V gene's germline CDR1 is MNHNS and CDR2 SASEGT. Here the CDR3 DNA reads TGTGCCATCCATAATCATCCGGCGGGGACAGGGAGGATTTTT. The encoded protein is CAIHNHPAGTGRIF.